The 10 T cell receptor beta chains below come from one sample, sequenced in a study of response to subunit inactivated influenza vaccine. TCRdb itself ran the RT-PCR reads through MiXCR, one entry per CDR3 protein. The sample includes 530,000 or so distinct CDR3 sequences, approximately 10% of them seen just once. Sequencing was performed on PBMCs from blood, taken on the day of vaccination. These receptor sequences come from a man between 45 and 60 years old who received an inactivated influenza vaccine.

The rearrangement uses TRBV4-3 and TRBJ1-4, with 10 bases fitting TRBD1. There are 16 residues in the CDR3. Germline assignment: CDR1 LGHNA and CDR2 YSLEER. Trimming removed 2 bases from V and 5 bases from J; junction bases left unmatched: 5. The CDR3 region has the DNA TGCGCCAGCAGCCAAAACGCGGGACAGGGGAATGAAAAACTGTTTTTT. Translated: CASSQNAGQGNEKLFF.

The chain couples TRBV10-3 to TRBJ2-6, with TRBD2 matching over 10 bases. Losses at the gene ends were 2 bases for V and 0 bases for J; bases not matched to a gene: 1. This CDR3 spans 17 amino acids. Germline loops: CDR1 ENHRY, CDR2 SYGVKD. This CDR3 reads CAISELAGDSGANVLTF. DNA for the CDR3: TGTGCCATCAGTGAGCTAGCGGGGGACTCTGGGGCCAACGTCCTGACTTTC.

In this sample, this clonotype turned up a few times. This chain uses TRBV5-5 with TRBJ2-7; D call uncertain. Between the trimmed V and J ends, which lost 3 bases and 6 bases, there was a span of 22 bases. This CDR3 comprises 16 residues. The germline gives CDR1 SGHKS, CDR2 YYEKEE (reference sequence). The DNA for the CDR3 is TGTGCCAGCAGCTCGCCCGGGTTTCAGCCCTTGCGCGAGCAGTACTTC. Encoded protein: CASSSPGFQPLREQYF.

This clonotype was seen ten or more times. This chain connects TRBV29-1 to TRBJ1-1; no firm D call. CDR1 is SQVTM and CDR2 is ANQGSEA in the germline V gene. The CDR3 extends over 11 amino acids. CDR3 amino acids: CSAGENTEAFF. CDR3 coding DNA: TGCAGTGCGGGTGAGAACACTGAAGCTTTCTTT.

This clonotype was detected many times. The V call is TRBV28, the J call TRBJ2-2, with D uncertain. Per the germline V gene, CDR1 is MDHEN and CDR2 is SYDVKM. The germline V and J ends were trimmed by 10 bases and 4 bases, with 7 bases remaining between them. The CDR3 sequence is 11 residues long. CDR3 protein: CATTGTGELFF. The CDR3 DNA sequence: TGTGCCACCACGGGCACCGGGGAGCTGTTTTTT.

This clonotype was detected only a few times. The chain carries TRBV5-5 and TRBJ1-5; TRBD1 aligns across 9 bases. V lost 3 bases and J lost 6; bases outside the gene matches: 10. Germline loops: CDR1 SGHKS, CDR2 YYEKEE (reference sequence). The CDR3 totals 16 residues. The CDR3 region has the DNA TGTGCCAGCAGCTCCGGGACAGGGTTCGTCATTCAGCCCCAGCATTTT. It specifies CASSSGTGFVIQPQHF.

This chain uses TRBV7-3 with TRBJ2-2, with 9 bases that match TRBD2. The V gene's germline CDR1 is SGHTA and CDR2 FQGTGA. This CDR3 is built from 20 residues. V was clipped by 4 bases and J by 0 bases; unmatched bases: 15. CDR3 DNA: TGTGCCAGCAGCTCCTCATTTCTATCTAGCGGGACCGCGAACACCGGGGAGCTGTTTTTT. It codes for CASSSSFLSSGTANTGELFF.

The CDR3 DNA sequence: TGTGCCAGCAGCTACGCCGGGCCTCGGACTGGGGTTAGGAACAATGAGCAGTTCTTC. Translating it yields CASSYAGPRTGVRNNEQFF. The V call is TRBV11-1, the J call TRBJ2-1; D perhaps matches TRBD2 (5 bases). Germline CDR1 SGHAT, CDR2 FQDESV (reference sequence). The length of the CDR3 is 19 residues. V was clipped by 4 bases and J by 5 bases, with 27 bases between them.

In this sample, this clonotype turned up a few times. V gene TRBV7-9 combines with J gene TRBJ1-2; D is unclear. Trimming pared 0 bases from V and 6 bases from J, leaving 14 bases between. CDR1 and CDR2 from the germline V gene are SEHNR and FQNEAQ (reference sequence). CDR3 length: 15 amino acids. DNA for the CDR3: TGTGCCAGCAGCTTAGCGAGCAGGCTAGTAGATGGCTACACCTTC. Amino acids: CASSLASRLVDGYTF.

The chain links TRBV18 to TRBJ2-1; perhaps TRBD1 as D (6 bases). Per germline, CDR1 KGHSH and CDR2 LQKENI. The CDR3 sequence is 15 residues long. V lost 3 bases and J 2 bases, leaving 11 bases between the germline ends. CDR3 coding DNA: TGTGCCAGCTCACCGTTAGGGGGTCCCTACAATGAGCAGTTCTTC. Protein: CASSPLGGPYNEQFF.